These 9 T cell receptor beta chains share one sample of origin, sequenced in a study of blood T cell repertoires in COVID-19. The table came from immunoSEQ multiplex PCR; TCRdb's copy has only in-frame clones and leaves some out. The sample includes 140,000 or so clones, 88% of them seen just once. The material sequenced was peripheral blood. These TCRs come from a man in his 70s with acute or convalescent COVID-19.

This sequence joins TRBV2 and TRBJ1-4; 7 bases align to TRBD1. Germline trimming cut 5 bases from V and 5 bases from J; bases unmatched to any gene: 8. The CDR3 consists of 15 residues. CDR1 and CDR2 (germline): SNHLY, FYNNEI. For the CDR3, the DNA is TGTGCCAGCAGTTTTAGACAGGGCGCCAATGAAAAACTGTTTTTT. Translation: CASSFRQGANEKLFF.

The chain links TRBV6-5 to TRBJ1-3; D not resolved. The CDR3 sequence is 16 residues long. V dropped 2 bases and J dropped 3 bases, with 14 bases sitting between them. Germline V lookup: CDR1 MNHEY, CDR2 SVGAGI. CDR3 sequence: CASSYDSGFDGNTIYF. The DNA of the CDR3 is TGTGCCAGCAGTTACGACTCGGGGTTCGATGGAAACACCATATATTTT.

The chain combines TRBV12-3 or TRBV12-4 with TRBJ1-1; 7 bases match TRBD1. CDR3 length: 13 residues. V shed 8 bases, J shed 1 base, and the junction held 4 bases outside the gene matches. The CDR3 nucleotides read TGTGCCAGCTTCAGGACAGGGAACACTGAAGCTTTCTTT. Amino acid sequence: CASFRTGNTEAFF.

CDR3 amino acids: CASSLASGGANTGELFF. The CDR3 DNA reads as TGCGCCAGCAGCTTGGCTAGCGGGGGCGCGAACACCGGGGAGCTGTTTTTT. The rearrangement links TRBV5-1 to TRBJ2-2; TRBD2 matches at 10 bases. The trim removed 0 bases at V and 0 bases at J, leaving 2 bases unmatched. Germline loops: CDR1 SGHRS, CDR2 YFSETQ. The CDR3 contains 17 residues.

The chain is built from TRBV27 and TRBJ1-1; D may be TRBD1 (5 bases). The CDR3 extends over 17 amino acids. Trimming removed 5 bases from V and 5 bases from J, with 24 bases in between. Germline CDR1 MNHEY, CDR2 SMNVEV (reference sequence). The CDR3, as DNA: TGTGCCAGCAGTCCCACAGGTCAGGTTTTGGGGTGGACTGAAGCTTTCTTT. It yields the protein CASSPTGQVLGWTEAFF.

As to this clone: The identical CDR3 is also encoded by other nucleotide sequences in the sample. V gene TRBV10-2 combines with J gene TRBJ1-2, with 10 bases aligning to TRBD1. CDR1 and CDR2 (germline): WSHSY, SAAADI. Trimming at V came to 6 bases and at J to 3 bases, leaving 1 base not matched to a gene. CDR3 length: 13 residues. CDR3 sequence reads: CASSGTGDYGYTF. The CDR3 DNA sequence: TGCGCCAGCAGCGGGACAGGGGACTATGGCTACACCTTC.

CDR3: CASSRTVAGGPSSYNEQFF. The CDR3 DNA is TGCGCCAGCAGCCGTACGGTAGCGGGGGGGCCGAGCTCCTACAATGAGCAGTTCTTC. This rearrangement joins TRBV4-1 to TRBJ2-1; 11 positions match TRBD2. The CDR3 runs 19 residues. The germline V gene encodes CDR1 MGHRA and CDR2 YSYEKL. V shed 4 bases, J shed 0 bases, and the junction held 11 bases outside the gene matches.

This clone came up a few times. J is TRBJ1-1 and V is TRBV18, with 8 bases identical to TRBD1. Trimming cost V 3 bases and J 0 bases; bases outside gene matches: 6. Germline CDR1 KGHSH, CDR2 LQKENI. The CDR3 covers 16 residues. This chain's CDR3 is CASSPYPTGVNTEAFF. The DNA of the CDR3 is TGTGCCAGCTCACCCTATCCGACAGGGGTGAACACTGAAGCTTTCTTT.

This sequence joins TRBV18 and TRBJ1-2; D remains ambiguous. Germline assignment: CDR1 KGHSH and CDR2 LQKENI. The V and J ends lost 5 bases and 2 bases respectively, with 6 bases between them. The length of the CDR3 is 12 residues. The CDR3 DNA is TGTGCCAGCTCAAACAGAAACTATGGCTACACCTTC. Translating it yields CASSNRNYGYTF.